This T cell receptor beta chain was sequenced in a study of Tregs in tolerant kidney transplant recipients. Regarding this clone: The antigen is unknown.

The V and J ends lost 2 bases and 4 bases respectively, with 12 bases between them. In germline, CDR1 is SGHDT, CDR2 YYEEEE. The length of the CDR3 is 14 residues. The repertoire was sequenced with immunoSEQ multiplex PCR; TCRdb's copy has only in-frame clones and lacks some. Of some 100,000 clones in the sample, 92% were seen once. Points from the study as a whole: Activated donor B cell expansion appeared to reveal the most relevant donor-specific TCRbeta repertoire. Biological reproducibility was not directly addressed in this study. Validation in larger populations is needed because few patients were studied.

Unstimulated regulatory T cells (CD4+CD25+CD127-), CD4+CD25- non-regulatory cells, CD4 and CD8 cells were FACS-sorted from thawed PBMCs. V usage is TRBV5-6 and J usage is TRBJ1-1; D is uncertain. This sequence was found in a human donor in good health. The material sequenced was CD4+ T cells from blood. The CDR3 region has the DNA TGTGCCAGCAGCTTCTTGCCGGGAGGCACTGAAGCTTTCTTT. Protein product: CASSFLPGGTEAFF.